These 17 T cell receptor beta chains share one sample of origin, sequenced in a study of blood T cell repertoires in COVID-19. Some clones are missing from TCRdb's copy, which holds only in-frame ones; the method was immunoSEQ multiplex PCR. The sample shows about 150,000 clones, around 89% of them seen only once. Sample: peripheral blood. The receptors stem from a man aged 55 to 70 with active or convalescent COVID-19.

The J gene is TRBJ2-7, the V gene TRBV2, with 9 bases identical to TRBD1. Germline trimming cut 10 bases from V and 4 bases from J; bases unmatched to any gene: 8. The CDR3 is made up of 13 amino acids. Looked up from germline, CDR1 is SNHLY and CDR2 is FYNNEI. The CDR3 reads CATTRDRAYEQYF. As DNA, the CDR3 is TGTGCCACCACACGGGACAGGGCTTACGAGCAGTACTTC.

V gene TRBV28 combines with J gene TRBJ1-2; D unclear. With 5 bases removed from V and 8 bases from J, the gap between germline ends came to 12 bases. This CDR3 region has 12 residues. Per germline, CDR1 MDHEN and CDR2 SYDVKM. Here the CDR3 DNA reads TGTGCCAGCAGTACAATCACGCAAGGCTACACCTTC. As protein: CASSTITQGYTF.

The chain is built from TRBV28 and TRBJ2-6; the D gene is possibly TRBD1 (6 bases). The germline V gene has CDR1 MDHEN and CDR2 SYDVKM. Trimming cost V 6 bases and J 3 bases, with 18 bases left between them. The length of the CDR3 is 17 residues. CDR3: CASRVAGARYGANVLTF. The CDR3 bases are TGTGCCAGCAGGGTTGCAGGGGCCAGGTATGGGGCCAACGTCCTGACTTTC.

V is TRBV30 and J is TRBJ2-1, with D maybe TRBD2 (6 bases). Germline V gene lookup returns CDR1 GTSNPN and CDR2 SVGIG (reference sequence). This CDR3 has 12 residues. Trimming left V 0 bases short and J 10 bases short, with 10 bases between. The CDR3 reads CAWSVWGREQFF. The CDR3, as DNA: TGTGCCTGGAGTGTCTGGGGGAGGGAGCAGTTCTTC.

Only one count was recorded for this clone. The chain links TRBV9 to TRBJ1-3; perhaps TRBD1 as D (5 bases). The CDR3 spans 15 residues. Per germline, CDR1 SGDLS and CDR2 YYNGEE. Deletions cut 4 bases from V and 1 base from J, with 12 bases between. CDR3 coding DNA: TGTGCCAGCAGCCCGACAGATCTATCTGGAAACACCATATATTTT. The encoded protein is CASSPTDLSGNTIYF.

The CDR3 is CASSRDSSSYNSPLHF. CDR3 nucleotides: TGTGCCAGCAGCAGGGACAGCAGCTCCTATAATTCACCCCTCCACTTT. J is TRBJ1-6 and V is TRBV5-5, with 7 positions matching TRBD1. Trimming cost V 4 bases and J 0 bases; bases outside gene matches: 4. The CDR3 contains 16 residues. From germline, CDR1 is SGHKS and CDR2 YYEKEE (reference sequence).

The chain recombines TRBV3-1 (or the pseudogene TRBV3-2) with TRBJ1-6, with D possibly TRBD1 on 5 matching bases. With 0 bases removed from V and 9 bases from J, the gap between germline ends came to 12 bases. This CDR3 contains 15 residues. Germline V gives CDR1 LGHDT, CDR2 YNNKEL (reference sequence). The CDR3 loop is CASSQDKRGTSPLHF. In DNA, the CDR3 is TGTGCCAGCAGCCAAGATAAACGGGGGACTTCACCCCTCCACTTT.

This CDR3 is CASSHRLAEVGNEQFF. CDR3 bases: TGCGCCAGCAGCCACAGACTAGCGGAGGTTGGAAATGAGCAGTTCTTC. This chain uses TRBV4-1 with TRBJ2-1; 9 bases agree with TRBD2. The ends lost 3 bases at V and 7 bases at J; junction bases unmatched: 10. The CDR3 loop spans 16 amino acids. CDR1 is MGHRA, CDR2 YSYEKL, per germline.

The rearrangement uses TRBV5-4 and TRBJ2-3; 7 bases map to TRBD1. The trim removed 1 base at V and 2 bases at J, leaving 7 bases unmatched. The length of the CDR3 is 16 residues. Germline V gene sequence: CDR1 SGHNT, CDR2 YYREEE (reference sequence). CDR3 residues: CASSLQDRASTDTQYF. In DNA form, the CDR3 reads TGTGCCAGCAGCTTGCAAGACAGGGCATCCACAGATACGCAGTATTTT.

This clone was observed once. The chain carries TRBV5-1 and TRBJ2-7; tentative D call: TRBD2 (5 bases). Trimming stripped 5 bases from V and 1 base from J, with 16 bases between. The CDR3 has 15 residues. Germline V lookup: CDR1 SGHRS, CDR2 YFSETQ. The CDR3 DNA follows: TGCGCCAGCAGTTTTGTGCCGGGAACTTCCTACGAGCAGTACTTC. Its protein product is CASSFVPGTSYEQYF.

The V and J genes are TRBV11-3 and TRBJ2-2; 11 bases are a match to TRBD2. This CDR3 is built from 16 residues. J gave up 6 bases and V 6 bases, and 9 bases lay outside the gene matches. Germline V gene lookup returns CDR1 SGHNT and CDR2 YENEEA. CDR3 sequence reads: CASSVLTSGGPGELFF. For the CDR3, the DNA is TGTGCCAGCAGTGTCTTAACTAGCGGGGGTCCCGGGGAGCTGTTTTTT.

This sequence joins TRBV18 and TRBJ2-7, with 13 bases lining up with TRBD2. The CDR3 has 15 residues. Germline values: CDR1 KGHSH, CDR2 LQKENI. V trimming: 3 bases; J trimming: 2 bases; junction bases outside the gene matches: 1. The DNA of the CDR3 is TGTGCCAGCTCACCTACTAGCGGGGGGGCCTACGAGCAGTACTTC. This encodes CASSPTSGGAYEQYF.

CDR3 sequence reads: CASSFLQGLEQFF. DNA for the CDR3: TGTGCCAGCAGCTTCTTACAGGGCTTGGAGCAGTTCTTC. The chain combines TRBV11-2 with TRBJ2-1; maybe TRBD1 (6 bases). The CDR3 loop spans 13 amino acids. Germline-derived CDR1 and CDR2 are SGHAT and FQNNGV. The V end lost 3 bases, the J end lost 10 bases, and 13 bases lay between the germline ends.

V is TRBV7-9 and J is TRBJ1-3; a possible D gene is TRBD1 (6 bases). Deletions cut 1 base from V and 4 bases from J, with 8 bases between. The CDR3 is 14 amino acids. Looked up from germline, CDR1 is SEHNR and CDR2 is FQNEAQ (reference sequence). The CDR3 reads CASSLGQAGNTIYF. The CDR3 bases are TGTGCCAGCAGCTTAGGACAGGCCGGAAACACCATATATTTT.

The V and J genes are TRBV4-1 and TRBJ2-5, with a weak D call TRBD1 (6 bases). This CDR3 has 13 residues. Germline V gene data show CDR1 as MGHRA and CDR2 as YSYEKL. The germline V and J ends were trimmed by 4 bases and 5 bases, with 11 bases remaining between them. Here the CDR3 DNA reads TGCGCCAGCAGCCTCGAGCAGGGGGAGACCCAGTACTTC. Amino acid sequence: CASSLEQGETQYF.

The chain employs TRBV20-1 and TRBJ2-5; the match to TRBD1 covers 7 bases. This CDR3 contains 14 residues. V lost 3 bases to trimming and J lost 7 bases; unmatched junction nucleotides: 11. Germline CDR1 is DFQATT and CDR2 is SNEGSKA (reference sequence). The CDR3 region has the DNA TGCAGTGCTAGTCCGTCACAGGGGATAAGGACCCAGTACTTC. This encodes CSASPSQGIRTQYF.

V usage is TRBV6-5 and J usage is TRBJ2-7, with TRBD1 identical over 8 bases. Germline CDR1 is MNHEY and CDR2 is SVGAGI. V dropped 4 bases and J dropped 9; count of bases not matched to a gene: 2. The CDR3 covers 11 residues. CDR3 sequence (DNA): TGTGCCAGCAGTTCTGGACAGGGGCAGTACTTC. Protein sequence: CASSSGQGQYF.